The subject of this entry is one TCR beta chain. This sample also contains other DNA sequences that code for the same CDR3. These data are taken from a study of blood T cell repertoires in COVID-19. Background on the study: Both acute and convalescent COVID-19 samples were obtained from the United States, Italy and Spain.

CDR3 size: 15 residues. V dropped 0 bases and J dropped 7 bases, with 11 bases sitting between them. CDR1 is SGHRS and CDR2 is YFSETQ in the germline V gene. How the authors handled the data: Nucleated cell number was recorded as an estimate derived from reference gene primer amplification. Assay used: immunoSEQ multiplex PCR; TCRdb lists only in-frame clones, some missing. The V and J calls and the clone size are those of that table, but D and trimming were determined from the DNA. The sample holds 130,000 or so clones, about 72% seen once. The rearrangement links TRBV5-1 to TRBJ1-6, with D maybe TRBD1 (5 bases). What was sequenced was peripheral blood. The origin of this receptor is a woman aged 70-85 years with acute or convalescent COVID-19. As DNA, the CDR3 is TGCGCCAGCAGCTTGGGGAGGGGAGGGAATTCACCCCTCCACTTT. Its protein is CASSLGRGGNSPLHF.